Included here is one T cell receptor beta chain sequence, with context. Its antigen is not identified. V shed 4 bases, J shed 1 base, and the junction held 8 bases outside the gene matches. The CDR3 consists of 17 residues. Germline V gene sequence: CDR1 DFQATT, CDR2 SNEGSKA (reference sequence). These data belong to a study of blood T cells in healthy people across ages. Sample-barcoded 5' priming and a J-beta primer mix drove a second PCR of roughly 6 to 12 cycles. With 12 random nucleotides, a template-switch adaptor tagged each individual cDNA molecule. Samples each returned at least 2.5 million CDR3-containing paired-end reads. From the 5' RACE reads, TCRdb called clonotypes with MiXCR, one entry per CDR3 protein. The sample has about 650,000 distinct CDR3 sequences, 40% to 65% seen once. Findings and caveats of the study: Roughly linear age-related decline in beta diversity appeared, significant by age approximately 40.

The TCR sequence derives from a woman older than 75 in good health. This chain connects TRBV20-1 to TRBJ2-5; 14 bases fit TRBD2. Sequenced sample: blood. Here the CDR3 reads CSATRTSGGHIQETQYF. CDR3 DNA sequence: TGCAGTGCTACCCGGACTAGCGGGGGGCACATCCAAGAGACCCAGTACTTC.